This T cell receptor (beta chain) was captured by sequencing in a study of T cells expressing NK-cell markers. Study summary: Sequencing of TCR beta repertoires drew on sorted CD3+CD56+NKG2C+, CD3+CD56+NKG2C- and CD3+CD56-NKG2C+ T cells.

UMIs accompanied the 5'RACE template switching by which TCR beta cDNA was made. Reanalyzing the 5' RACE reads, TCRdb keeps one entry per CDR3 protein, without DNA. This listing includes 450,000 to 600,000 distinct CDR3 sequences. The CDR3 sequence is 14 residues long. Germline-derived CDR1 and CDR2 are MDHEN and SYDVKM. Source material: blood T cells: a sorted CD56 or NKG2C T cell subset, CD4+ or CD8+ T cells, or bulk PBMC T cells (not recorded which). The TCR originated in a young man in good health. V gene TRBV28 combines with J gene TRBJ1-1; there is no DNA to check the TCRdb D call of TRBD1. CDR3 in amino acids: CASRATGLNTEAFF.